A selection of T cell receptor beta chains follows, all from one sample in a study of breast tumors, draining lymph nodes, adjacent tissues. TCRdb re-derived calls from the multiplex PCR reads in MiXCR, one entry per CDR3 protein. The table includes approximately 300,000 distinct CDR3 sequences, 30% detected once. The material sequenced was axillary lymph node tissue. These receptors were collected from a female donor with breast cancer. Some clones in this sample may be carry-over from other donors' samples. Each CDR3 is given with its conserved first and last residue.

J	V	CDR3
TRBJ2-3	TRBV12-3/TRBV12-4	CASSSRPGGKTDTQYF
TRBJ1-1	TRBV12-3/TRBV12-4	CASSFFIGGDTKAFF
TRBJ2-7	TRBV6-2/TRBV6-3	CASTQDSTTSGRNEQYF
TRBJ1-4	TRBV10-3	CAIGTANEKLFF
TRBJ2-2	TRBV29-1	CSVERDSPSSYNEQFFGELFF
TRBJ2-1	TRBV7-2	CASSLELGTTSGGNGQVF
TRBJ2-3	TRBV9	CASSVGSGGGGGLTDTQYF
TRBJ2-7	TRBV19	CASSPGTTSYEQYF
TRBJ2-3	TRBV10-1	CASSDPGAGGTDTQYF
TRBJ1-4	TRBV7-2	CASSAQAGSGDEEKLFF
TRBJ2-2	TRBV5-1	CASSIIKPGLAGVSSTGELLF
TRBJ2-1	TRBV20-1	CSGDIGLTYNEQFF
TRBJ1-6	TRBV4-3	CASSQWQGVHSPLHF
TRBJ2-7	TRBV7-2	CASSPAGGWYEQYF
TRBJ2-7	TRBV27	CASSLKPAYEQYF
TRBJ2-7	TRBV7-2	CASSLDSGGAGYEQYF
TRBJ2-7	TRBV27	CASSLSATRTSYEQYF